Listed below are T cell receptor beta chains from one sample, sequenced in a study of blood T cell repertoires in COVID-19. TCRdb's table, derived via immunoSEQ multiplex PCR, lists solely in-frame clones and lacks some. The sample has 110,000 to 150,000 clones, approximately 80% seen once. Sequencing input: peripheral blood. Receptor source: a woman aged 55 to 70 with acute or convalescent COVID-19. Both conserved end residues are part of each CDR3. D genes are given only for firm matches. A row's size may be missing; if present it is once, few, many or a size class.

cdr3_aa: CASTSRDRGLTPLHF; cdr3_nt: TGTGCCAGTACTTCAAGGGACAGGGGTCTTACACCCCTCCACTTT; d_call: TRBD1; cdr3_length: 15; v_call: TRBV7-6; j_call: TRBJ1-6; clone_size: NA
cdr3_aa: CASSRLAGGLPGANVLTF; cdr3_nt: TGTGCCAGCAGTCGACTAGCGGGAGGCCTACCGGGGGCCAACGTCCTGACTTTC; d_call: TRBD2; cdr3_length: 18; v_call: TRBV28; j_call: TRBJ2-6; clone_size: NA
cdr3_aa: CASSLLSGRKDTQYF; cdr3_nt: TGTGCCAGCAGCTTACTAAGTGGGAGAAAAGATACGCAGTATTTT; d_call: NA; cdr3_length: 15; v_call: TRBV5-6; j_call: TRBJ2-3; clone_size: NA
cdr3_aa: CASSLEGSSGAGVKGYTF; cdr3_nt: TGTGCCAGCAGTTTAGAAGGCTCGTCAGGGGCAGGGGTGAAAGGCTACACCTTC; d_call: NA; cdr3_length: 18; v_call: TRBV27; j_call: TRBJ1-2; clone_size: NA
cdr3_aa: CASSSGGGDREKLFF; cdr3_nt: TGTGCCAGCAGTTCGGGGGGAGGGGATAGAGAAAAACTGTTTTTT; d_call: NA; cdr3_length: 15; v_call: TRBV2; j_call: TRBJ1-4; clone_size: NA
cdr3_aa: CASSERGRNTEAFF; cdr3_nt: TGTGCCAGCAGTGAAAGGGGGCGCAACACTGAAGCTTTCTTT; d_call: TRBD1; cdr3_length: 14; v_call: TRBV6-1; j_call: TRBJ1-1; clone_size: NA
cdr3_aa: CASSQGLVAGAYNEQFF; cdr3_nt: TGTGCCAGCAGCCAAGGGTTAGTGGCGGGAGCCTACAATGAGCAGTTCTTC; d_call: TRBD2; cdr3_length: 17; v_call: TRBV14; j_call: TRBJ2-1; clone_size: NA
cdr3_aa: CASSSRQSYEQYF; cdr3_nt: TGTGCCAGCAGCTCCCGACAGTCCTACGAGCAGTACTTC; d_call: NA; cdr3_length: 13; v_call: TRBV7-2; j_call: TRBJ2-7; clone_size: NA
cdr3_aa: CASNGQGADETQYF; cdr3_nt: TGCGCCAGCAATGGACAGGGGGCTGATGAGACCCAGTACTTC; d_call: TRBD1; cdr3_length: 14; v_call: TRBV10-1; j_call: TRBJ2-5; clone_size: NA
cdr3_aa: CASSAPPAGGPGTDTQYF; cdr3_nt: TGCGCCAGCAGCGCCCCGCCAGCGGGAGGGCCGGGCACAGATACGCAGTATTTT; d_call: TRBD2; cdr3_length: 18; v_call: TRBV5-1; j_call: TRBJ2-3; clone_size: NA
cdr3_aa: CASSLGRAGTGELFF; cdr3_nt: TGTGCCAGCAGTTTAGGGAGGGCCGGAACCGGGGAGCTGTTTTTT; d_call: TRBD2; cdr3_length: 15; v_call: TRBV28; j_call: TRBJ2-2; clone_size: NA
cdr3_aa: CASMRRGAEAFF; cdr3_nt: TGTGCCAGCATGCGCAGGGGTGCAGAAGCTTTCTTT; d_call: NA; cdr3_length: 12; v_call: TRBV2; j_call: TRBJ1-1; clone_size: few
cdr3_aa: CASSISSGRTNTVGEQYF; cdr3_nt: TGTGCCAGTAGTATCAGTAGCGGGAGAACCAATACGGTCGGCGAGCAGTACTTC; d_call: TRBD2; cdr3_length: 18; v_call: TRBV19; j_call: TRBJ2-7; clone_size: NA
cdr3_aa: CAWRFTGNTIYF; cdr3_nt: TGTGCCTGGAGATTCACTGGAAACACCATATATTTT; d_call: NA; cdr3_length: 12; v_call: TRBV30; j_call: TRBJ1-3; clone_size: NA
cdr3_aa: CASSQTTGGYTF; cdr3_nt: TGTGCCAGCAGCCAAACTACAGGTGGCTACACCTTC; d_call: NA; cdr3_length: 12; v_call: TRBV3-1/TRBV3-2; j_call: TRBJ1-2; clone_size: once
cdr3_aa: CASRTSPGGGNTIYF; cdr3_nt: TGTGCCAGCAGAACCTCGCCAGGGGGCGGAAACACCATATATTTT; d_call: TRBD1; cdr3_length: 15; v_call: TRBV6-5; j_call: TRBJ1-3; clone_size: NA
cdr3_aa: CASSLSPTGDSTDTQYF; cdr3_nt: TGCGCCAGCAGCCTTTCACCAACAGGGGACAGCACAGATACGCAGTATTTT; d_call: TRBD1; cdr3_length: 17; v_call: TRBV5-1; j_call: TRBJ2-3; clone_size: NA
cdr3_aa: CAYGGPGISYGYTF; cdr3_nt: TGTGCCTACGGTGGTCCGGGGATTAGCTATGGCTACACCTTC; d_call: NA; cdr3_length: 14; v_call: TRBV30; j_call: TRBJ1-2; clone_size: NA
cdr3_aa: CASSGQVAGEQFF; cdr3_nt: TGTGCCAGCAGTGGTCAAGTAGCGGGCGAGCAGTTCTTC; d_call: TRBD2; cdr3_length: 13; v_call: TRBV6-4; j_call: TRBJ2-1; clone_size: once
cdr3_aa: CASSRDRGGTEKLFF; cdr3_nt: TGTGCCAGCTCACGAGACAGGGGAGGCACTGAAAAACTGTTTTTT; d_call: TRBD1; cdr3_length: 15; v_call: TRBV18; j_call: TRBJ1-4; clone_size: NA
cdr3_aa: CASSFSGTGGYEQYF; cdr3_nt: TGTGCCAGCAGCTTCTCCGGGACAGGGGGCTACGAGCAGTACTTC; d_call: TRBD1; cdr3_length: 15; v_call: TRBV11-1; j_call: TRBJ2-7; clone_size: NA
cdr3_aa: CASSDGTLSYEQYF; cdr3_nt: TGTGCCAGCAGTGACGGGACACTCTCCTACGAGCAGTACTTC; d_call: NA; cdr3_length: 14; v_call: TRBV6-1; j_call: TRBJ2-7; clone_size: few
cdr3_aa: CASSGGLADTQYF; cdr3_nt: TGTGCCAGCTCGGGCGGACTAGCAGATACGCAGTATTTT; d_call: TRBD2; cdr3_length: 13; v_call: TRBV27; j_call: TRBJ2-3; clone_size: NA
cdr3_aa: CASSLAGALGNTIYF; cdr3_nt: TGCGCCAGCAGCTTGGCAGGGGCCCTTGGAAACACCATATATTTT; d_call: NA; cdr3_length: 15; v_call: TRBV5-1; j_call: TRBJ1-3; clone_size: NA
cdr3_aa: CASSLEGVAYTF; cdr3_nt: TGCGCCAGCAGCTTGGAAGGGGTGGCCTACACCTTC; d_call: NA; cdr3_length: 12; v_call: TRBV5-1; j_call: TRBJ1-2; clone_size: NA
cdr3_aa: CATSKREAPYEQYF; cdr3_nt: TGTGCCACCAGTAAGCGGGAGGCGCCATACGAGCAGTACTTC; d_call: TRBD2; cdr3_length: 14; v_call: TRBV24-1; j_call: TRBJ2-7; clone_size: few
cdr3_aa: CASSPRLETYEQYF; cdr3_nt: TGTGCCAGCTCACCAAGACTGGAGACCTACGAGCAGTACTTC; d_call: NA; cdr3_length: 14; v_call: TRBV18; j_call: TRBJ2-7; clone_size: NA
cdr3_aa: CASSLVSGTPTGELFF; cdr3_nt: TGTGCCAGCAGCTTGGTTTCGGGTACACCGACCGGGGAGCTGTTTTTT; d_call: NA; cdr3_length: 16; v_call: TRBV5-6; j_call: TRBJ2-2; clone_size: few
cdr3_aa: CAISVEPAYEQYF; cdr3_nt: TGTGCCATCAGTGTCGAACCAGCCTACGAGCAGTACTTC; d_call: NA; cdr3_length: 13; v_call: TRBV10-3; j_call: TRBJ2-7; clone_size: NA
cdr3_aa: CASSTRKNTEAFF; cdr3_nt: TGTGCCAGCAGTACGCGAAAAAACACTGAAGCTTTCTTT; d_call: NA; cdr3_length: 13; v_call: TRBV27; j_call: TRBJ1-1; clone_size: NA
cdr3_aa: CASRQFTNTDYNEQFF; cdr3_nt: TGCGCCAGCAGACAATTCACTAACACCGACTACAATGAGCAGTTCTTC; d_call: NA; cdr3_length: 16; v_call: TRBV5-1; j_call: TRBJ2-1; clone_size: NA
cdr3_aa: CASSQVGGETQYF; cdr3_nt: TGCGCCAGCAGCCAGGTGGGAGGGGAGACCCAGTACTTC; d_call: TRBD2; cdr3_length: 13; v_call: TRBV4-1; j_call: TRBJ2-5; clone_size: NA
cdr3_aa: CASSLVAGGTYEQYF; cdr3_nt: TGTGCCAGCAGTCTGGTAGCGGGAGGCACCTACGAGCAGTACTTC; d_call: TRBD2; cdr3_length: 15; v_call: TRBV6-2/TRBV6-3; j_call: TRBJ2-7; clone_size: once
cdr3_aa: CASSLGTSNEQFF; cdr3_nt: TGCGCCAGCAGCTTGGGGACTAGTAATGAGCAGTTCTTC; d_call: TRBD2; cdr3_length: 13; v_call: TRBV5-1; j_call: TRBJ2-1; clone_size: NA
cdr3_aa: CASSPTRGAYYGYTF; cdr3_nt: TGTGCCAGCTCCCCAACCCGGGGGGCGTACTATGGCTACACCTTC; d_call: NA; cdr3_length: 15; v_call: TRBV18; j_call: TRBJ1-2; clone_size: NA
cdr3_aa: CASRAPGGGKLFF; cdr3_nt: TGTGCCAGCAGGGCTCCAGGAGGAGGGAAACTGTTTTTT; d_call: NA; cdr3_length: 13; v_call: TRBV6-5; j_call: TRBJ1-4; clone_size: NA
cdr3_aa: CSVKQGDNYGYTF; cdr3_nt: TGCAGCGTTAAACAGGGGGATAACTATGGCTACACCTTC; d_call: TRBD1; cdr3_length: 13; v_call: TRBV29-1; j_call: TRBJ1-2; clone_size: NA
cdr3_aa: CAISGGQGDEKLFF; cdr3_nt: TGTGCCATCAGTGGGGGACAGGGGGACGAAAAACTGTTTTTT; d_call: TRBD1; cdr3_length: 14; v_call: TRBV10-3; j_call: TRBJ1-4; clone_size: NA
cdr3_aa: CASRTGTGSSYEQYF; cdr3_nt: TGTGCCAGTAGAACCGGGACAGGATCAAGCTACGAGCAGTACTTC; d_call: TRBD1; cdr3_length: 15; v_call: TRBV19; j_call: TRBJ2-7; clone_size: NA
cdr3_aa: CASTPAGDYNSPLHF; cdr3_nt: TGTGCCAGCACCCCGGCAGGGGACTATAATTCACCCCTCCACTTT; d_call: NA; cdr3_length: 15; v_call: TRBV16; j_call: TRBJ1-6; clone_size: NA
cdr3_aa: CASSSLTGARPQHF; cdr3_nt: TGTGCCAGCAGTTCCCTAACCGGAGCACGGCCCCAGCATTTT; d_call: NA; cdr3_length: 14; v_call: TRBV6-6; j_call: TRBJ1-5; clone_size: NA
cdr3_aa: CASSREFLTEAFF; cdr3_nt: TGTGCCAGCAGCCGGGAGTTTTTGACTGAAGCTTTCTTT; d_call: NA; cdr3_length: 13; v_call: TRBV14; j_call: TRBJ1-1; clone_size: NA
cdr3_aa: CASSQQGDTEAFF; cdr3_nt: TGTGCCAGCTCACAACAGGGGGACACTGAAGCTTTCTTT; d_call: TRBD1; cdr3_length: 13; v_call: TRBV18; j_call: TRBJ1-1; clone_size: NA
cdr3_aa: CASSPSGNGYNEQFF; cdr3_nt: TGTGCCAGCAGCCCCAGCGGGAACGGCTACAATGAGCAGTTCTTC; d_call: TRBD2; cdr3_length: 15; v_call: TRBV9; j_call: TRBJ2-1; clone_size: NA
cdr3_aa: CAWSAWEGYGYTF; cdr3_nt: TGTGCCTGGAGTGCCTGGGAGGGCTATGGCTACACCTTC; d_call: NA; cdr3_length: 13; v_call: TRBV30; j_call: TRBJ1-2; clone_size: NA
cdr3_aa: CASSPGGNEAFF; cdr3_nt: TGTGCCAGCAGCCCCGGAGGTAATGAAGCTTTCTTT; d_call: NA; cdr3_length: 12; v_call: TRBV7-9; j_call: TRBJ1-1; clone_size: NA
cdr3_aa: CSAVKDSQNYGYTF; cdr3_nt: TGCAGCGCTGTTAAAGACAGCCAGAACTATGGCTACACCTTC; d_call: NA; cdr3_length: 14; v_call: TRBV29-1; j_call: TRBJ1-2; clone_size: NA
cdr3_aa: CASSHMRRASGTYEQYF; cdr3_nt: TGTGCCAGCAGCCACATGAGGAGGGCTAGCGGGACTTACGAGCAGTACTTC; d_call: TRBD2; cdr3_length: 17; v_call: TRBV7-9; j_call: TRBJ2-7; clone_size: NA
cdr3_aa: CASSLNPRTSGASTDTQYF; cdr3_nt: TGTGCCAGCAGCTTAAACCCGAGGACTAGCGGGGCTAGCACAGATACGCAGTATTTT; d_call: TRBD2; cdr3_length: 19; v_call: TRBV7-8; j_call: TRBJ2-3; clone_size: NA